The 16 T cell receptor beta chains given below trace back to one sample, sequenced in a study of identical twins. Via MiXCR, TCRdb re-called the 5' RACE reads, giving one row per CDR3 protein. The sample records about 240,000 distinct CDR3 sequences, over 9.5% being singletons. Sequencing was performed on memory T cells sorted from blood. The receptors originated from a man between 45 and 60 years old in good health.

The V and J genes are TRBV6-1 and TRBJ2-7; D is perhaps TRBD1 (6 bases). Germline V gene data show CDR1 as MNHNS and CDR2 as SASEGT. V was clipped by 5 bases and J by 2 bases, with 13 bases between them. This CDR3 has 14 residues. The CDR3 spells CASSRSKGAYEQYF. The CDR3 region has the DNA TGTGCCAGCAGTCGGTCGAAGGGGGCCTACGAGCAGTACTTC.

The rearrangement links TRBV11-1 to TRBJ2-3, with 7 positions matching TRBD2. V lost 5 bases to trimming and J lost 0 bases; unmatched junction nucleotides: 17. CDR3 size: 19 residues. CDR1 is SGHAT, CDR2 FQDESV, per germline (reference sequence). The CDR3 DNA reads TGTGCCAGCAGCCTAAGGGCGGGGGACCGATTCCCTAGCACAGATACGCAGTATTTT. It codes for CASSLRAGDRFPSTDTQYF.

In its sample, this clonotype was seen many times. The V gene is TRBV25-1, the J gene TRBJ2-7, with unresolved D. V dropped 3 bases and J dropped 5 bases, with 11 bases sitting between them. The CDR3 is made up of 13 amino acids. Germline V gene data show CDR1 as MGHDK and CDR2 as SYGVNS. The CDR3 nucleotides read TGTGCCAGCAGTGAGACCGGGCTCGACGAGCAGTACTTC. Translated: CASSETGLDEQYF.

The V call is TRBV18, the J call TRBJ1-1; D is possibly TRBD1 (5 bases). Deletions cut 0 bases from V and 11 bases from J, with 10 bases between. This CDR3 region has 12 residues. Germline values: CDR1 KGHSH, CDR2 LQKENI. CDR3 sequence reads: CASSPPRGEAFF. CDR3 in DNA: TGTGCCAGCTCACCACCAAGGGGAGAGGCTTTCTTT.

The gene calls are TRBV7-9 and TRBJ2-3; D is perhaps TRBD1 or TRBD2 (6 bases each). Germline assignment: CDR1 SEHNR and CDR2 FQNEAQ (reference sequence). The ends were cut back, 5 bases at V and 4 bases at J, with 16 bases in the middle. The CDR3 is 15 amino acids. DNA for the CDR3: TGTGCCAGCAGCGCAACCTTGAGGGGGGCAGATACGCAGTATTTT. It is translated as CASSATLRGADTQYF.

A word on this clonotype: Germline is not matched at one junction end, which may reflect a read error. The gene calls are TRBV12-3 or TRBV12-4 and TRBJ2-7; TRBD2 might be the D (5 bases). The CDR3 sequence is 14 residues long. The CDR3 loop reads CASSLRDSTYKQYF. CDR3 in DNA: TGTGCCAGCAGCCTCCGGGATTCTACCTACAAGCAGTACTTC.

This sequence joins TRBV4-2 and TRBJ2-1; maybe TRBD2 (7 bases). CDR1 and CDR2 from the germline V gene are LGHNA and YNFKEQ. The CDR3 loop spans 18 amino acids. Trimming took 4 bases from V and 4 from J, leaving 23 bases between them. The CDR3 DNA follows: TGTGCCAGCAGCCTCCTAGCCGGGGAGGGGGTCGTTTACAATGAGCAGTTCTTC. Translation: CASSLLAGEGVVYNEQFF.

Worth noting for this clonotype: This may arise from a read error, as a much more abundant clone is one base away. The DNA for the CDR3 is TGTGGCAGCAGTCCACCCGGGACAGGCGAGACCCAGTACTTC. As protein: CGSSPPGTGETQYF. The gene calls are TRBV12-3 or TRBV12-4 and TRBJ2-5, with 8 bases fitting TRBD1. CDR3 size: 14 residues.

This clonotype was seen at least ten times. The chain links TRBV5-6 to TRBJ2-2; TRBD2 aligns across 9 bases. The CDR3 runs 14 residues. Unmatched junction bases numbered 5, after V lost 6 bases and J lost 5 bases. CDR1 and CDR2 from the germline V gene are SGHDT and YYEEEE. The CDR3 protein is CASIGGRGTGELFF. The DNA of the CDR3 is TGTGCCAGCATCGGCGGGAGGGGAACCGGGGAGCTGTTTTTT. The whole variable domain, filled in from reference TRBV5-6 and TRBJ2-2, reads DAGVTQSPTHLIKTRGQQVTLRCSPKSGHDTVSWYQQALGQGPQFIFQYYEEEERQRGNFPDRFSGHQFPNYSSELNVNALLLGDSALYLCASIGGRGTGELFFGEGSRLTVL.

Points on this clonotype: This may be a read error, as it is one base from a much larger clone. The chain links TRBV20-1 to TRBJ1-6; a weak D match, TRBD1 (6 bases). The V end lost 5 bases, the J end lost 6 bases, and 14 bases lay between the germline ends. The CDR3 is 14 amino acids. Germline values: CDR1 DFQATT, CDR2 SNEGSKA (reference sequence). The CDR3 nucleotides read TGCAGTGCTTCCCAGTCAGGGGCTAATTCACCCCTCCACTTT. Translating it yields CSASQSGANSPLHF.

The V and J genes are TRBV5-1 and TRBJ2-2; D call uncertain. V was clipped by 4 bases and J by 6 bases, with 13 bases between them. Germline assignment: CDR1 SGHRS and CDR2 YFSETQ. The CDR3 runs 14 residues. The CDR3, as DNA: TGCGCCAGCAGCCCGCCCTCAGGTTCCGGGGAGCTGTTTTTT. Amino acids: CASSPPSGSGELFF.

This chain joins TRBV11-1 and TRBJ2-2, with TRBD2 matching 10 bases. CDR3 length: 18 amino acids. J was trimmed by 4 bases and V by 5 bases; bases with no gene match: 13. CDR1 and CDR2 (germline): SGHAT, FQDESV (reference sequence). The CDR3, as DNA: TGTGCCAGCAGCCTCCCACCCCGGCTAGCGGGGGTCACCGGGGAGCTGTTTTTT. Its translation: CASSLPPRLAGVTGELFF.

The chain combines TRBV30 with TRBJ2-3, with unresolved D. Trimming took 1 base from V and 2 from J, leaving 16 bases between them. Per the germline V gene, CDR1 is GTSNPN and CDR2 is SVGIG (reference sequence). The CDR3 is 16 amino acids. CDR3 bases: TGTGCCTGGAGTGAGCAGGAGAGTTGGGTCACAGATACGCAGTATTTT. It codes for CAWSEQESWVTDTQYF. Using reference TRBV30 and TRBJ2-3 for the parts outside the CDR3, the full variable domain is SQTIHQWPATLVQPVGSPLSLECTVEGTSNPNLYWYRQAAGRGLQLLFYSVGIGQISSEVPQNLSASRPQDRQFILSSKKLLLSDSGFYLCAWSEQESWVTDTQYFGPGTRLTVL.

The chain recombines TRBV4-2 with TRBJ2-3, with 7 positions matching TRBD2. The CDR3 runs 16 residues. In germline, CDR1 is LGHNA, CDR2 YNFKEQ. Trimming removed 0 bases from V and 4 bases from J; junction bases left unmatched: 7. The CDR3 loop is CASSQDGGSGADTQYF. The CDR3 bases are TGTGCCAGCAGCCAAGATGGCGGGAGTGGGGCAGATACGCAGTATTTT.

This clonotype was detected a few times. The V gene is TRBV6-5, the J gene TRBJ2-1, with a weak D call TRBD2 (5 bases). The germline V gene has CDR1 MNHEY and CDR2 SVGAGI. With 0 bases removed from V and 7 bases from J, the gap between germline ends came to 7 bases. CDR3 length: 13 residues. The CDR3 DNA is TGTGCCAGCAGTTACTCGTCGGGGAATGAGCAGTTCTTC. Amino acids: CASSYSSGNEQFF.

This clonotype was observed a handful of times. The chain joins TRBV4-2 to TRBJ2-7, with D possibly called TRBD1 or TRBD2 (5 bases each). CDR3 length: 17 residues. V dropped 1 base and J dropped 3 bases, with 19 bases sitting between them. Germline CDR1 and CDR2: LGHNA and YNFKEQ. CDR3 sequence reads: CASSQGRGTGYDYEQYF. The CDR3 DNA reads as TGTGCCAGCAGCCAAGGTAGAGGGACGGGGTACGACTACGAGCAGTACTTC.